The 24 T cell receptor beta chains below come from one sample, sequenced in a study of early T cells in non-severe SARS-CoV-2 infection. A single record per CDR3 protein comes from TCRdb applying MiXCR to the 5' RACE reads. Found here are about 55,000 distinct CDR3 sequences, about 15% of them singletons; the top ten hold 9% to 10%. The sample here was whole blood, taken at baseline. The receptors originated from an adult who was a healthcare worker with PCR-confirmed SARS-CoV-2 infection or an uninfected control (not recorded which).

V gene TRBV7-6 combines with J gene TRBJ1-1, with 9 positions matching TRBD1. The CDR3 totals 16 residues. Germline loops: CDR1 SGHVS, CDR2 FNYEAQ. The V gene end was trimmed by 6 bases and the J gene end by 4 bases; junction bases not matched to a gene: 12. This CDR3 is CASRQTGGTPGTEAFF. CDR3 coding DNA: TGTGCCAGCAGACAGACAGGGGGAACCCCTGGCACTGAAGCTTTCTTT.

This clonotype appeared a single time. The rearrangement links TRBV5-1 to TRBJ1-6; TRBD1 matches 7 bases. CDR3 length: 15 amino acids. Unmatched junction bases numbered 7, after V lost 6 bases and J lost 4 bases. Germline loops: CDR1 SGHRS, CDR2 YFSETQ. CDR3 in DNA: TGCGCCAGCAATTCCGGGACAGAGTATAATTCACCCCTCCACTTT. Protein product: CASNSGTEYNSPLHF. The full variable domain, with the rest looked up from reference TRBV5-1 and TRBJ1-6, is KAGVTQTPRYLIKTRGQQVTLSCSPISGHRSVSWYQQTPGQGLQFLFEYFSETQRNKGNFPGRFSGRQFSNSRSEMNVSTLELGDSALYLCASNSGTEYNSPLHFGNGTRLTVT.

The J gene is TRBJ2-3, the V gene TRBV5-1; 7 bases line up with TRBD2. The CDR3 is made up of 15 amino acids. Germline values: CDR1 SGHRS, CDR2 YFSETQ. The J segment lost 2 bases and the V segment lost 2 bases, leaving 5 bases of the junction unmatched. The CDR3 protein is CASSFAGELTDTQYF. The DNA for the CDR3 is TGCGCCAGCAGCTTCGCGGGAGAGCTCACAGATACGCAGTATTTT.

The CDR3 DNA sequence: TGTGCCAGCAGTCTAGAAGCACAGGTGGGGATGGGGGAGCAGTTCTTC. Translation gives CASSLEAQVGMGEQFF. This chain joins TRBV7-6 and TRBJ2-1; tentatively, D is TRBD1 (5 bases). The CDR3 is 16 amino acids. V was cut by 6 bases and J by 10 bases, with 25 bases left in between. The germline gives CDR1 SGHVS, CDR2 FNYEAQ. The whole variable domain, filled in from reference TRBV7-6 and TRBJ2-1, reads GAGVSQSPRYKVTKRGQDVALRCDPISGHVSLYWYRQALGQGPEFLTYFNYEAQQDKSGLPNDRFSAERPEGSISTLTIQRTEQRDSAMYRCASSLEAQVGMGEQFFGPGTRLTVL.

The chain combines TRBV7-9 with TRBJ2-7; weak D call: TRBD1 (5 bases). CDR3 length: 15 residues. Looked up from germline, CDR1 is SEHNR and CDR2 is FQNEAQ (reference sequence). V gave up 3 bases and J gave up 2 bases, with 14 bases separating them. CDR3 in amino acids: CASSFGQGLPYEQYF. In nucleotides, the CDR3 is TGTGCCAGCAGCTTCGGTCAGGGCCTTCCCTACGAGCAGTACTTC.

The rearrangement uses TRBV5-1 and TRBJ2-5; 9 nucleotides match TRBD2. The CDR3 has 15 amino acids. CDR1 and CDR2 from the germline V gene are SGHRS and YFSETQ. Trimming took 0 bases from V and 2 from J; bases not matched to a gene: 2. CDR3: CASSLGLAGQETQYF. In nucleotides, the CDR3 is TGCGCCAGCAGCTTGGGCCTAGCGGGACAAGAGACCCAGTACTTC.

This clonotype was counted between two and nine times. The chain has TRBV4-2 and TRBJ2-1, with D tentatively TRBD2 (5 bases). Trimming cost V 0 bases and J 8 bases, with 17 bases left between them. CDR1 and CDR2 from the germline V gene are LGHNA and YNFKEQ. CDR3 length: 16 residues. The CDR3: CASSQEASQSYDEQFF. CDR3 nucleotides: TGTGCCAGCAGCCAAGAGGCTAGCCAGTCGTACGATGAGCAGTTCTTC.

This clonotype has a handful of counts. CDR3 amino acids: CAISDGTANTEAFF. CDR3 coding DNA: TGTGCCATCAGTGATGGAACGGCGAACACTGAAGCTTTCTTT. This chain links TRBV10-3 with TRBJ1-1; D not resolved. The CDR3 loop spans 14 amino acids. From germline, CDR1 is ENHRY and CDR2 SYGVKD. Trimming pared 3 bases from V and 1 base from J, leaving 9 bases between.

There are many counts of this clonotype. An end of the junction does not agree with germline; a read error may underlie this. This chain uses TRBV2 with TRBJ1-1; the D gene is possibly TRBD1 (6 bases). The CDR3 has 14 amino acids. Germline values: CDR1 SNHLY, CDR2 FYNNEI. CDR3 protein: CASSTGGLNTEAFF. Here the CDR3 DNA reads TGTGCCAGCAGTACCGGGGGGCTGAATACTGAAGCTTTCTTT.

V usage is TRBV18 and J usage is TRBJ1-2; D is perhaps TRBD1 (6 bases). The length of the CDR3 is 14 residues. Per germline, CDR1 KGHSH and CDR2 LQKENI. Trimming shortened V by 5 bases and J by 5 bases, and 15 bases separated the two germline ends. CDR3 in amino acids: CASSSTDSNYGYTF. CDR3 coding DNA: TGTGCCAGCTCATCGACGGACAGTAATTATGGCTACACCTTC.

This clonotype was seen a few times. The V and J genes are TRBV7-9 and TRBJ1-1; perhaps TRBD1 as D (6 bases). Germline loops: CDR1 SEHNR, CDR2 FQNEAQ (reference sequence). V shed 2 bases and J shed 2 bases, with 15 bases lying between them. The CDR3 has 16 amino acids. The CDR3 DNA follows: TGTGCCAGCAGCTTACGGGCAGGGGAAGGAAACACTGAAGCTTTCTTT. It encodes CASSLRAGEGNTEAFF.

A few counts support this clonotype. The V call is TRBV14, the J call TRBJ2-1; 7 bases align to TRBD2. CDR1 is SGHDN, CDR2 FVKESK, per germline. The V gene end was trimmed by 3 bases and the J gene end by 4 bases; junction bases not matched to a gene: 3. CDR3 length equals 14 residues. CDR3 loop: CASSHTSVYNEQFF. CDR3 DNA: TGTGCCAGCAGCCACACTAGCGTATACAATGAGCAGTTCTTC.

The V gene is TRBV29-1, the J gene TRBJ1-2; 7 positions agree with TRBD1. From germline, CDR1 is SQVTM and CDR2 ANQGSEA. The ends lost 4 bases at V and 5 bases at J; junction bases unmatched: 4. CDR3 length: 12 amino acids. The CDR3 nucleotides read TGCAGCGTTGGGGACAGTCTTTATGGCTACACCTTC. Translated: CSVGDSLYGYTF. The whole variable domain, remainder taken from reference TRBV29-1 and TRBJ1-2, is SAVISQKPSRDICQRGTSLTIQCQVDSQVTMMFWYRQQPGQSLTLIATANQGSEATYESGFVIDKFPISRPNLTFSTLTVSNMSPEDSSIYLCSVGDSLYGYTFGSGTRLTVV.

This clonotype came up a few times. This sequence joins TRBV10-1 and TRBJ2-7; D is possibly TRBD1 (6 bases). CDR1 WNHNN and CDR2 SYGVQD come from the germline V gene (reference sequence). V was clipped by 0 bases and J by 3 bases, with 6 bases between them. This CDR3 has 13 amino acids. The DNA of the CDR3 is TGCGCCAGCAGTGAGTCAGGGGGCTACGAGCAGTACTTC. Protein product: CASSESGGYEQYF.

This clonotype showed up just a few times. The rearrangement uses TRBV5-6 and TRBJ2-2; 8 bases agree with TRBD1. The length of the CDR3 is 14 residues. Germline V CDR1 and CDR2: SGHDT, YYEEEE. V lost 4 bases, J lost 4 bases, and 3 bases stayed unmatched. CDR3 nucleotides: TGTGCCAGCAGCGTACAGGGGGGCACCGGGGAGCTGTTTTTT. Protein product: CASSVQGGTGELFF.

DNA of the CDR3: TGTGCCAGCAGCCCCCAGGGGGGGAATGGCTACACCTTC. Translated, it gives CASSPQGGNGYTF. The chain links TRBV9 to TRBJ1-2; TRBD1 matches 7 bases. The CDR3 is 13 amino acids. Germline CDR1 SGDLS, CDR2 YYNGEE. J lost 6 bases, V lost 4 bases, and 6 bases had no gene match.

The J gene is TRBJ2-7, the V gene TRBV5-1, with 7 bases identical to TRBD1. CDR1 and CDR2 (germline): SGHRS, YFSETQ. The V gene end was trimmed by 1 base and the J gene end by 2 bases; junction bases not matched to a gene: 0. There are 13 residues in the CDR3. CDR3: CASSLTGAYEQYF. The DNA for the CDR3 is TGCGCCAGCAGCTTGACAGGGGCCTACGAGCAGTACTTC.

Ten or more counts support this clonotype. This rearrangement joins TRBV7-6 to TRBJ2-2; TRBD1 is a possible D gene (6 bases). This CDR3 is built from 15 residues. The V gene's germline CDR1 is SGHVS and CDR2 FNYEAQ. The ends were cut back, 5 bases at V and 4 bases at J, with 14 bases in the middle. CDR3 nucleotides: TGTGCCAGCAGCCCCTACAGGGAGCGCACCGGGGAGCTGTTTTTT. Protein sequence: CASSPYRERTGELFF.

This clonotype was detected many times. The rearrangement uses TRBV3-1 and TRBJ2-3; D is undetermined. V lost 0 bases to trimming and J lost 0 bases, with 13 bases between them. CDR1 is LGHDT and CDR2 is YNNKEL in the germline V gene (reference sequence). The CDR3 has 17 residues. CDR3 sequence (DNA): TGTGCCAGCAGCCAAGATTGGGCATTAACTAGCACAGATACGCAGTATTTT. It translates to CASSQDWALTSTDTQYF.

This clonotype occurred a few times. The chain links TRBV28 to TRBJ1-2; D may be TRBD1 (5 bases). Trimming cost V 5 bases and J 7 bases, with 17 bases left between them. CDR1 MDHEN and CDR2 SYDVKM come from the germline V gene. CDR3 size: 14 residues. CDR3 coding DNA: TGTGCCAGCAGTCCACAGGTTCCCCAAAGTGGCTACACCTTC. Its translation: CASSPQVPQSGYTF.

The rearrangement uses TRBV19 and TRBJ1-5; TRBD1 is a possible D gene (5 bases). The CDR3 spans 15 residues. The germline V gene has CDR1 LNHDA and CDR2 SQIVND (reference sequence). V was trimmed by 8 bases and J by 1 base, leaving 15 bases between them. Here the CDR3 reads CASASEGQSNQPQHF. The CDR3 DNA follows: TGTGCCAGTGCTTCGGAGGGGCAAAGCAATCAGCCCCAGCATTTT.

This chain joins TRBV20-1 and TRBJ2-4, with 7 nucleotides matching TRBD1. The germline CDR1 and CDR2 sequences are DFQATT and SNEGSKA (reference sequence). With 5 bases clipped from V and 2 bases from J, the junction kept 9 bases outside the gene matches. The CDR3 extends over 15 amino acids. In DNA form, the CDR3 reads TGCAGTGCTGAAAGACAGGGAGATTCCAAAAACATTCAGTACTTC. Its protein is CSAERQGDSKNIQYF.

This clonotype was found a few times. At one end the junction does not follow the germline gene, possibly because of a read error. The chain links TRBV7-8 to TRBJ2-3, with a weak D call TRBD1 (6 bases). CDR3 length: 15 residues. Per the germline V gene, CDR1 is SGHVS and CDR2 is FQNEAQ. CDR3 coding DNA: TGTGCCAGCAGCAGCCGGGACACGGGTATGGGTACGCAGTTTTTT. Translated: CASSSRDTGMGTQFF.

This clonotype occurred a few times. The chain carries TRBV4-1 and TRBJ2-3; TRBD1 matches at 7 bases. The V gene end was trimmed by 4 bases and the J gene end by 5 bases; junction bases not matched to a gene: 6. This CDR3 contains 14 residues. CDR1 and CDR2 (germline): MGHRA, YSYEKL. In nucleotides, the CDR3 is TGCGCCAGCAGCCCGACAGGGATTAAAGATACGCAGTATTTT. This codes for CASSPTGIKDTQYF.